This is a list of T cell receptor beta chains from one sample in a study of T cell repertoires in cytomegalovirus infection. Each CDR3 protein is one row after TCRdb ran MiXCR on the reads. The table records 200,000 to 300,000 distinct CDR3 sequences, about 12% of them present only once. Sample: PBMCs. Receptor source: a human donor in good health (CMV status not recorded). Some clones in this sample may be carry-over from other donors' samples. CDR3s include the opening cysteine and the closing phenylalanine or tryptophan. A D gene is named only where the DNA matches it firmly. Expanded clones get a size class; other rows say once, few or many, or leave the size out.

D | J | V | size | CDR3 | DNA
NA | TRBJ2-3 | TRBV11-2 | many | CASSLDLGDTQYF | TGTGCCAGCAGCTTAGATCTGGGGGATACGCAGTATTTT
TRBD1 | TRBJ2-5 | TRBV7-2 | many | CASSPDRAQETQYF | TGTGCCAGCAGTCCGGACAGGGCGCAAGAGACCCAGTACTTC
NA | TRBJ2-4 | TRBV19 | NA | CASSPAENIQYF | TGTGCCAGTAGTCCCGCCGAAAACATTCAGTACTTC
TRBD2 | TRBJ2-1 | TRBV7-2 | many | CASSLEAGGLGEQFF | TGTGCCAGCAGCTTAGAAGCGGGGGGGCTGGGTGAGCAGTTCTTC
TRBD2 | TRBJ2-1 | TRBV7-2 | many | CASSLGTSGGYNEQFF | TGTGCCAGCAGCTTAGGTACTAGCGGGGGGTACAATGAGCAGTTCTTC
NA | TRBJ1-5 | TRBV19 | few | CASRPRGRSHQPQHF | TGTGCCAGTAGGCCGAGGGGCCGAAGCCATCAGCCCCAGCATTTT
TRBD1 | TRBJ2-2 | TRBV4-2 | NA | CASSQDYRGQGTGELFF | TGTGCCAGCAGCCAAGATTACAGGGGGCAGGGCACCGGGGAGCTGTTTTTT
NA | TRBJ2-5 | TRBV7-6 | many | CASSRDLQETQYF | TGTGCCAGCAGCCGGGACTTACAAGAGACCCAGTACTTC
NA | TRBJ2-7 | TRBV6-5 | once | CASSMRRAGEQYF | TGTGCCAGCAGCATGCGGAGGGCGGGCGAGCAGTACTTC
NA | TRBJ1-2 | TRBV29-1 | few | CSVVIQNYGYTF | TGCAGCGTTGTAATACAGAACTATGGCTACACCTTC
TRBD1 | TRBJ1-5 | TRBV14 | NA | CATRGQGRRPQHF | TGTGCCACAAGAGGACAGGGAAGGCGGCCCCAGCATTTT
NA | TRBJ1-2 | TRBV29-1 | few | CSVVVDRHPYGYTF | TGCAGCGTTGTAGTCGACAGGCACCCCTATGGCTACACCTTC
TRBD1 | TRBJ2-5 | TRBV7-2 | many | CASSTDRGGKETQYF | TGTGCCAGCAGCACGGACAGGGGAGGAAAAGAGACCCAGTACTTC
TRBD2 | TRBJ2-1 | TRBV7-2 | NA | CASSRPLAGGLEGYNEQFF | TGTGCCAGCAGCCGTCCACTAGCGGGGGGGCTGGAAGGCTACAATGAGCAGTTCTTC
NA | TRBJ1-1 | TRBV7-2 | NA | CVSSFSPQATEAFF | TGTGTCAGCAGCTTTAGTCCACAGGCCACTGAAGCTTTCTTT
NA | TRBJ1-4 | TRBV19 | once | CASSNPPTNEKLFF | TGTGCCAGTTCAAACCCCCCAACTAATGAAAAACTGTTTTTT